The sequence of this T cell receptor (beta chain) was determined in a study of OX40 agonist ivuxolimab in advanced cancers. Looking at the study overall: Dose-escalation patients' cancers were hepatocellular carcinoma, melanoma, renal cell or head and neck cancer. Cohort: about 82% men, mean age 60, aged roughly 20 to 79. A history of anti-PD-1, anti-PD-L1 or anti-CTLA-4 therapy was acceptable, and over 35% had some.

The CDR3 sequence is 13 residues long. Trimming cost V 6 bases and J 7 bases; bases outside gene matches: 7. Germline V CDR1 and CDR2: MNHNY, SVGAGI (reference sequence). Sequencing was performed with immunoSEQ multiplex PCR; in TCRdb, only in-frame clones are kept and a portion is missing. Of roughly 70,000 clones in the sample, 75% to 85% were seen once. This specimen consisted of CD4+ or CD8+ T cells sorted from blood, obtained in a trial of the OX40 agonist ivuxolimab. This TCR was recovered from an adult with an advanced solid tumor such as melanoma, head and neck, liver or kidney cancer. The rearrangement uses TRBV6-6 and TRBJ1-1, with TRBD1 matching 8 bases. The CDR3 here is CASRIQGESEAFF. CDR3 DNA: TGTGCCAGCAGGATACAGGGGGAAAGTGAAGCTTTCTTT.